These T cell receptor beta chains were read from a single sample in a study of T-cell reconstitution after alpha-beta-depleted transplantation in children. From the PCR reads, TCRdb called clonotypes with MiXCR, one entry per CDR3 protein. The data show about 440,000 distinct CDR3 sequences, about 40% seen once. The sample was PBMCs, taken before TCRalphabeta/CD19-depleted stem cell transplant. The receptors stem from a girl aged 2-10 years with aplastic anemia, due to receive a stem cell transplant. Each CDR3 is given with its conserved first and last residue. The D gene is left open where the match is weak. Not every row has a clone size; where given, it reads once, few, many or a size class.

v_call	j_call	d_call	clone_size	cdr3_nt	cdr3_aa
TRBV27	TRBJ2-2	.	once	TGTGCCAGCATGCCTCCGAACACCGGGGAGCTGTTTTTT	CASMPPNTGELFF
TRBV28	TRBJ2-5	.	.	TGTGCCAGCAGTCCACGGGTAACAGAATACCAAGAGACCCAGTACTTC	CASSPRVTEYQETQYF
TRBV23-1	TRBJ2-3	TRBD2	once	TGCGCCAGCAGTCACAGAATAGCGGGGGGCCCGAGGTATTTT	CASSHRIAGGPRYF
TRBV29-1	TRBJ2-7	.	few	TGCAGCGTTGCTACACCGTTGACCTACGAGCAGTACTTC	CSVATPLTYEQYF
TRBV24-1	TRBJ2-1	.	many	TGTGCCACCAGTGATTTGCTGGGGACACCTCACAATGAGCAGTTCTTC	CATSDLLGTPHNEQFF
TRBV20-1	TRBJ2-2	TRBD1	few	TGCAGTGCTCCGGACAGGAGGAACACCGGGGAGCTGTTTTTT	CSAPDRRNTGELFF
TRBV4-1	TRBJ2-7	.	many	TGCGCCAGCAGCCAAGATGGGTACGAGCAGTACTTC	CASSQDGYEQYF
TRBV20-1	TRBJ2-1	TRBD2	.	TGCAGTGCTAGAGATCGGCTAGCGGGGACTCACAATGAGCAGTTCTTC	CSARDRLAGTHNEQFF
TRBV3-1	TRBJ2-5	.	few	TGTGCCAGCAGCCAAGGAGGTGTCGGGACGCGCGAGACCCAGTACTTC	CASSQGGVGTRETQYF
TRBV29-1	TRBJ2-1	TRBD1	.	TGCAGCGGTGCATTTCCGGGACAGGACAATGAGCAGTTCTTC	CSGAFPGQDNEQFF
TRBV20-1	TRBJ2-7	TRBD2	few	TGCAGTGCTAGTCAGGGGACTAGCGGGACCTCCTACGAGCAGTACTTC	CSASQGTSGTSYEQYF
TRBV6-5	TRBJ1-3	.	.	TGTGCCAGCAGTTACGGGCTCAGCTCTGGAAACACCATATATTTT	CASSYGLSSGNTIYF
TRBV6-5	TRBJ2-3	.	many	TGTGCCAGCAGGACCGGACGGTCTAGCACAGATACGCAGTATTTT	CASRTGRSSTDTQYF
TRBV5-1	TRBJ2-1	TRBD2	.	TGCGCCAGCAGCACAAAGCAGCGGGAGGGTGAGCAGTTCTTC	CASSTKQREGEQFF
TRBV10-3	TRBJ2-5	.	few	TGTGCCATCAGTCGCTTACCTAAGGGGGATATTGAAGAGACCCAGTACTTC	CAISRLPKGDIEETQYF
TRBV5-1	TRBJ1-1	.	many	TGCGCCAGCAGCTTCGAGGCCTCGAACACTGAAGCTTTCTTT	CASSFEASNTEAFF
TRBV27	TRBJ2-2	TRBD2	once	TGTGCCAGCAGTCCACGACTAGCGGCCACCGGGGAGCTGTTTTTT	CASSPRLAATGELFF
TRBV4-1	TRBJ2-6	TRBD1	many	TGCGCCAGCAGCCTCCGACAGGGTAGCTCTGGGGCCAACGTCCTGACTTTC	CASSLRQGSSGANVLTF
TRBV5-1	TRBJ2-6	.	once	TGCGCCAGCGAAGTGGAGCCAGGTCCCTCTGGGGCCAACGTCCTGACTTTC	CASEVEPGPSGANVLTF
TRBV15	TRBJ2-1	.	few	TGTGCCACCAGCGGGACGAGCTCCTACAATGAGCAGTTCTTC	CATSGTSSYNEQFF
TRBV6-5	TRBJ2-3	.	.	TGTGCCAGCAGTTACTCGGGCAGGCAAACACGTACAGATACGCAGTATTTT	CASSYSGRQTRTDTQYF
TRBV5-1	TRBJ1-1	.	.	TGCGCCAGCAGCTTAGGGGGGGGGAGAATGAACACTGAAGCTTTCTTT	CASSLGGGRMNTEAFF
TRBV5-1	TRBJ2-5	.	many	TGCGCCAGCAGCTTGGGGGGTCCTATGGAGACCCAGTACTTC	CASSLGGPMETQYF
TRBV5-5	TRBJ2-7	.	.	TGTGCCAGCAGCTTGGGGAGACAGGTCTACGAGCAGTACTTC	CASSLGRQVYEQYF
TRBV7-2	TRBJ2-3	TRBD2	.	TGTGCCAGCAGCCGCGGGACTAGCGGGGGCACAGATACGCAGTATTTT	CASSRGTSGGTDTQYF
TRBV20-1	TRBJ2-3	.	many	TGCAGTGCTGGGGTTTTTGATACGCAGTATTTT	CSAGVFDTQYF
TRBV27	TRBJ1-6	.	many	TGTGCCAGCAGTTCTATTATAGGGTCACCCCTCCACTTT	CASSSIIGSPLHF
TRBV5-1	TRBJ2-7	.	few	TGCGCCAGCAGCTTGGCAGTAGGACAAATCTACGAGCAGTACTTC	CASSLAVGQIYEQYF
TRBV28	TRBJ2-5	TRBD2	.	TGTGCCAGCAGTTTGTCCGCGGGAGGCATGGAGACCCAGTACTTC	CASSLSAGGMETQYF
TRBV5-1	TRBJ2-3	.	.	TGCGCCAGCAGCTTGGCCAGCCGTGGGGGCACAGATACGCAGTATTTT	CASSLASRGGTDTQYF
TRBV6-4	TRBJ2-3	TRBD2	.	TGTGCCAGCCCATGCTATCCCGGGACTAGTGGTCCAGATACGCAGTATTTT	CASPCYPGTSGPDTQYF
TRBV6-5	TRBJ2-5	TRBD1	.	TGTGCCAGCAGTTACTCGCAGGGGGCATGGGAGACCCAGTACTTC	CASSYSQGAWETQYF
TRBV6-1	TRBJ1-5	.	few	TGTGCCGAAGGGGCAGGCCGGAATCAGCCCCAGCATTTT	CAEGAGRNQPQHF
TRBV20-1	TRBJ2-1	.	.	TGCAGTGCTAGAGATGGCAGAAGGGCCTATGAGCAGTTCTTC	CSARDGRRAYEQFF
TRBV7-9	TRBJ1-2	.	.	TGTGCCAGCAGCTTAAATGTCCTATACGCAGCCGGCTACACCTTC	CASSLNVLYAAGYTF
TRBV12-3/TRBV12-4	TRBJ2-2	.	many	TGTGCCAGCAGTTACACCGGGGAGCTGTTTTTT	CASSYTGELFF
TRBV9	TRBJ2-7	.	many	TGTGCCAGCAGCTCGACGGGTGATACAGGGCAGCAGTACTTC	CASSSTGDTGQQYF
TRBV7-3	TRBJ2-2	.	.	TGTGCCAGCAGCTTAATGGGGGTGAACACCGGGGAGCTGTTTTTT	CASSLMGVNTGELFF
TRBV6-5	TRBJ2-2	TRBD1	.	TGTGCCAGCAGTTACACAGGGGTGGGCACCGGGGAGCTGTTTTTT	CASSYTGVGTGELFF
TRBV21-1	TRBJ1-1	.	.	TGTGCCAGCAGCCCTCTTGTCGGGAAGAACACTGAAGCTTTCTTT	CASSPLVGKNTEAFF
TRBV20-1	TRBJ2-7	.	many	TGCAGTGCTAGATTCGTCGACGAGCAGTACTTC	CSARFVDEQYF
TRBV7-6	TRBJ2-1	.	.	TGTGCCAGCAGCTTCCCTCGACCGGGCAATGAGCAGTTCTTC	CASSFPRPGNEQFF
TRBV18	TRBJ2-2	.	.	TGTGCCAGCTCACCACAGGGGGAGGAGCTGTTTTTT	CASSPQGEELFF
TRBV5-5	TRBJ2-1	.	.	TGTGCCAGCAGCGGCCGGGACCGCTCCTACAATGAGCAGTTCTTC	CASSGRDRSYNEQFF
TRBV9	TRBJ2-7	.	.	TGTGCCAGCAGCGTAGGAAGGGGGGCGGACTACGAGCAGTACTTC	CASSVGRGADYEQYF
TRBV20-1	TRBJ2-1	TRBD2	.	TGCAGTGCTAGAGATCCTAGCGGGGCCGCGGATGAGCAGTTCTTC	CSARDPSGAADEQFF
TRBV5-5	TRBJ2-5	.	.	TGTGCCAGCAGCGTGACGCTACTCCCACAACTACCACAAGAGACCCAGTACTTC	CASSVTLLPQLPQETQYF
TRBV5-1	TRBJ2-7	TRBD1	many	TGTGCCAGCAGCTTAGGACAGGCGAGTAGCTACGAGCAGTACTTC	CASSLGQASSYEQYF
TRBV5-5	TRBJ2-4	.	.	TGTGCCAGCAGATCATCTGGGGGAAACATTCAGTACTTC	CASRSSGGNIQYF
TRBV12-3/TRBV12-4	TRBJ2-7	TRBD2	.	TGTGCCAGCAGCTCCGTGTGGGGGGGATACGAGCAGTACTTC	CASSSVWGGYEQYF
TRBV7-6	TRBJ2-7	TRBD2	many	TGTGCCAGCAGCTTAACTGCTAGCGGGGTAACCTACGAGCAGTACTTC	CASSLTASGVTYEQYF
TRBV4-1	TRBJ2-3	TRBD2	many	TGCGCCAGCAGCCTACTAGCGCCTAGCACAGATACGCAGTATTTT	CASSLLAPSTDTQYF
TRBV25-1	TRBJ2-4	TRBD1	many	TGTGCCAGCTCCGGACAGGGAGGCATTCAGTACTTC	CASSGQGGIQYF
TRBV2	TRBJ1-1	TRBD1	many	TGTGCCAGCAGTGATAGGACAGGGAAGCCTGAAGCTTTCTTT	CASSDRTGKPEAFF
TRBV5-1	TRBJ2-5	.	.	TGCGCCAGCAGCCCACCGGCTTTTCAAGAGACCCACTACTTC	CASSPPAFQETHYF